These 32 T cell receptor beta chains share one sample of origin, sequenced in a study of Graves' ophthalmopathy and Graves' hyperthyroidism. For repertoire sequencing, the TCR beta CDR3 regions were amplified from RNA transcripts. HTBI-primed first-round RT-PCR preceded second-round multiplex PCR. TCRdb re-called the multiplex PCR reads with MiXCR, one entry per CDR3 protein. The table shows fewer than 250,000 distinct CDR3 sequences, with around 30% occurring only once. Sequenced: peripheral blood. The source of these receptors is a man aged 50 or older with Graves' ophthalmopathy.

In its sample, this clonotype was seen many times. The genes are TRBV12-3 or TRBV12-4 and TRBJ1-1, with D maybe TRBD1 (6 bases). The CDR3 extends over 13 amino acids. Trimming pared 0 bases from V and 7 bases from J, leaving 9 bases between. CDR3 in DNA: TGTGCCAGCAGTTTAGCCGGGGGCAATGAAGCTTTCTTT. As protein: CASSLAGGNEAFF.

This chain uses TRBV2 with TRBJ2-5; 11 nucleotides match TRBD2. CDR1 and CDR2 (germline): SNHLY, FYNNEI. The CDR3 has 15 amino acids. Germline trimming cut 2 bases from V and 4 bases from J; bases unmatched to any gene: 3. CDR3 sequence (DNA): TGTGCCAGCAGTGAACTAGCGGGGGGATCAGAGACCCAGTACTTC. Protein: CASSELAGGSETQYF.

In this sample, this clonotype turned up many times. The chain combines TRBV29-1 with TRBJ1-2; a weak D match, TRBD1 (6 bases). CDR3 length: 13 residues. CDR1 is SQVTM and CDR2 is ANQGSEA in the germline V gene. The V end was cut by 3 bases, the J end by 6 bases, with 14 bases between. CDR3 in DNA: TGCAGCGTTGACCCAGGGGACTTTGATGGCTACACCTTC. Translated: CSVDPGDFDGYTF.

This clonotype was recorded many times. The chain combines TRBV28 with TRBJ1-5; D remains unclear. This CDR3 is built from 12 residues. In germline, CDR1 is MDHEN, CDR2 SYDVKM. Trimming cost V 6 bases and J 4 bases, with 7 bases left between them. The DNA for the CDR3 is TGTGCCAGCAGAGTCGGTAATCAGCCCCAGCATTTT. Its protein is CASRVGNQPQHF.

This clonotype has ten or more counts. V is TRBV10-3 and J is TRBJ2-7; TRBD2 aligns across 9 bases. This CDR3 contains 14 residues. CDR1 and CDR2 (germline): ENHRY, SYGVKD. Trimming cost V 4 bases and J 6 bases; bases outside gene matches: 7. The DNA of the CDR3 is TGTGCCATCAGTGTGGTAGCGGGAGATACCGAGCAGTACTTC. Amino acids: CAISVVAGDTEQYF.

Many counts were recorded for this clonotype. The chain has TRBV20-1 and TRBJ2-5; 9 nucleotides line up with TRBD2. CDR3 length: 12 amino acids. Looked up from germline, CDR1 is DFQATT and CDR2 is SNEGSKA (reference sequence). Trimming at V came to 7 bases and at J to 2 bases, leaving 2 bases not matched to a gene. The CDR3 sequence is CSEAGGQETQYF. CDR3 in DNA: TGCAGTGAAGCGGGAGGTCAAGAGACCCAGTACTTC.

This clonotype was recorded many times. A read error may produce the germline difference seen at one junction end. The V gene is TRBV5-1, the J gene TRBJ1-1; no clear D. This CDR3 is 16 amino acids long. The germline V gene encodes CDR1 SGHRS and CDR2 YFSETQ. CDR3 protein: CASSLDGVALNTGAFF. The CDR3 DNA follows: TGCGCCAGCAGCTTGGATGGGGTGGCACTGAACACTGGAGCTTTCTTT. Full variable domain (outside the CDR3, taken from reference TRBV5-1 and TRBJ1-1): KAGVTQTPRYLIKTRGQQVTLSCSPISGHRSVSWYQQTPGQGLQFLFEYFSETQRNKGNFPGRFSGRQFSNSRSEMNVSTLELGDSALYLCASSLDGVALNTGAFFGQGTRLTVV.

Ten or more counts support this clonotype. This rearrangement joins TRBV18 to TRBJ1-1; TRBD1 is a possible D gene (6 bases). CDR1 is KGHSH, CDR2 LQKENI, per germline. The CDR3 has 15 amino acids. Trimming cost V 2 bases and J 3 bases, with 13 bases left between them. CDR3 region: CASSPLADRYTEAFF. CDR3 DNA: TGTGCCAGCTCACCATTGGCGGACAGATACACTGAAGCTTTCTTT. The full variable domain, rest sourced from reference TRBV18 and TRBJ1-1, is NAGVMQNPRHLVRRRGQEARLRCSPMKGHSHVYWYRQLPEEGLKFMVYLQKENIIDESGMPKERFSAEFPKEGPSILRIQQVVRGDSAAYFCASSPLADRYTEAFFGQGTRLTVV.

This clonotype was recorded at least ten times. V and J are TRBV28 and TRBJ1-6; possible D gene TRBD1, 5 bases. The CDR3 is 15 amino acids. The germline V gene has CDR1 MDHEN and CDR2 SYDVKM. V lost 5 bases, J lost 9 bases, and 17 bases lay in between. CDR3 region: CASSPFLAGLSPLHF. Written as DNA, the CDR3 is TGTGCCAGCAGTCCCTTTTTGGCAGGGCTTTCACCCCTCCACTTT.

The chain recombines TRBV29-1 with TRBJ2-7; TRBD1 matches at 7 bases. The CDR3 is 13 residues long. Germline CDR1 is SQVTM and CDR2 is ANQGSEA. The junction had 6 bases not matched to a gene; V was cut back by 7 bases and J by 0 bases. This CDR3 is CSALTGYSYEQYF. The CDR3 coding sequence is TGCAGCGCCTTGACAGGGTACTCCTACGAGCAGTACTTC.

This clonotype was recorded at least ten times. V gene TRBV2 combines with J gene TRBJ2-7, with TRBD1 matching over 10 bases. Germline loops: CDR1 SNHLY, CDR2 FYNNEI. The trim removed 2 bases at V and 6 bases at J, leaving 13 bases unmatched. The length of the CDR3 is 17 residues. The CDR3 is CASSENSDRGASGEQYF. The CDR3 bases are TGTGCCAGCAGTGAAAATTCGGACAGGGGGGCCTCAGGCGAGCAGTACTTC.

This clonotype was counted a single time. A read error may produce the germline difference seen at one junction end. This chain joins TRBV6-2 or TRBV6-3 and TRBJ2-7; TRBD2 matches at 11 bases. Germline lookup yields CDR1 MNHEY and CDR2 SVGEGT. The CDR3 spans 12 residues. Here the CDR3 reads CASKLLAGVLDF. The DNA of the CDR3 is TGTGCCAGCAAACTACTAGCGGGAGTTCTCGACTTC.

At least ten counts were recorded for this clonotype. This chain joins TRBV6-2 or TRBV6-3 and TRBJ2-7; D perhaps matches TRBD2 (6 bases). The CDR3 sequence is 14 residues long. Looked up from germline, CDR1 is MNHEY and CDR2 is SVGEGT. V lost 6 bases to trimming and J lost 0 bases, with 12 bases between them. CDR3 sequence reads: CASRGAGNSYEQYF. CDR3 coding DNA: TGTGCCAGCAGGGGAGCGGGTAACTCCTACGAGCAGTACTTC.

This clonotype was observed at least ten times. In DNA form, the CDR3 reads TGCGCCAGCAGCCAACCCGACAGGGAGGATAGCTACACCTTC. Translated, it gives CASSQPDREDSYTF. The chain couples TRBV4-1 to TRBJ1-2; 7 nucleotides match TRBD1. Germline V lookup: CDR1 MGHRA, CDR2 YSYEKL. This CDR3 has 14 residues. The V segment lost 2 bases and the J segment 9 bases; nucleotides outside the gene matches: 9.

CDR3 region: CASSNGGLLYEQYF. The CDR3 DNA sequence: TGTGCCAGTAGTAATGGCGGACTACTCTACGAGCAGTACTTC. The chain links TRBV19 to TRBJ2-7; D possibly corresponds to TRBD2 (6 bases). The CDR3 extends over 14 amino acids. Germline CDR1 and CDR2: LNHDA and SQIVND (reference sequence). Trimming stripped 4 bases from V and 3 bases from J, with 13 bases between.

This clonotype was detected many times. The DNA for the CDR3 is TGTGCCTGGAGTGTGGGGGAAACTGAAGCTTTCTTT. Encoded protein: CAWSVGETEAFF. The chain employs TRBV30 and TRBJ1-1, with D tentatively TRBD1 (5 bases). Germline CDR1 GTSNPN, CDR2 SVGIG (reference sequence). This CDR3 spans 12 amino acids. V lost 0 bases and J 5 bases, leaving 7 bases between the germline ends.

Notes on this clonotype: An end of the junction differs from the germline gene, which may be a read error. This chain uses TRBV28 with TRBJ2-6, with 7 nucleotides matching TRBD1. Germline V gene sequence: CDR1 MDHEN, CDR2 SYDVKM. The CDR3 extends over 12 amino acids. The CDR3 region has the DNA TGTGCCAGCAAGGGGGCCGCCAGCGTCCTGACTTTC. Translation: CASKGAASVLTF. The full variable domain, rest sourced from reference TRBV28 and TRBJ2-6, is DVKVTQSSRYLVKRTGEKVFLECVQDMDHENMFWYRQDPGLGLRLIYFSYDVKMKEKGDIPEGYSVSREKKERFSLILESASTNQTSMYLCASKGAASVLTFGAGSRLTVL.

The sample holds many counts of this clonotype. The DNA for the CDR3 is TGTGCCAGCAGCCCAACAGGGAGGGGGTTGAACACTGAAGCTTTCTTT. Translation gives CASSPTGRGLNTEAFF. The chain joins TRBV12-3 or TRBV12-4 to TRBJ1-1; TRBD1 is a possible D gene (6 bases). With 6 bases removed from V and 0 bases from J, the gap between germline ends came to 17 bases. This CDR3 has 16 residues.

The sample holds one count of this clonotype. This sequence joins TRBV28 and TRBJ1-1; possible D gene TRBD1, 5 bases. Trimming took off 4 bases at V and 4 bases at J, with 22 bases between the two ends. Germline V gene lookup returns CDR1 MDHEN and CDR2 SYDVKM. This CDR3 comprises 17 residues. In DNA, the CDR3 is TGTGCCAGCAGTTCAGGCGAACAGCCCTCGGGGGGCACTGAAGCTTTCTTT. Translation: CASSSGEQPSGGTEAFF.

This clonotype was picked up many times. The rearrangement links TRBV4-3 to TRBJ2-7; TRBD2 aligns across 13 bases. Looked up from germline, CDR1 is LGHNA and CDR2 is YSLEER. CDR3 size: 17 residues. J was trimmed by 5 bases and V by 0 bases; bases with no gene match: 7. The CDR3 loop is CASSQDLAGLAGDEQYF. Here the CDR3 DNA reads TGCGCCAGCAGCCAAGATCTGGCTGGACTAGCGGGAGACGAGCAGTACTTC.

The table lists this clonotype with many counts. In nucleotides, the CDR3 is TGCAGTGCTGCCCAACTAGCGAGCTACTCCTACGAGCAGTACTTC. It specifies CSAAQLASYSYEQYF. The rearrangement joins TRBV20-1 to TRBJ2-7, with 7 nucleotides matching TRBD2. V shed 5 bases and J 0 bases; nucleotides not matched to a gene: 10. Germline lookup yields CDR1 DFQATT and CDR2 SNEGSKA (reference sequence). CDR3 size: 15 residues.

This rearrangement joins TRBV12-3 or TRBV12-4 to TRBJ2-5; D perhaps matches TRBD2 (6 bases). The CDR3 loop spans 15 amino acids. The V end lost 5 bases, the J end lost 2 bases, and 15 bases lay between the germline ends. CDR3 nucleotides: TGTGCCAGCAGTCCCCGACGGGGGTATCAAGAGACCCAGTACTTC. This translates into CASSPRRGYQETQYF.

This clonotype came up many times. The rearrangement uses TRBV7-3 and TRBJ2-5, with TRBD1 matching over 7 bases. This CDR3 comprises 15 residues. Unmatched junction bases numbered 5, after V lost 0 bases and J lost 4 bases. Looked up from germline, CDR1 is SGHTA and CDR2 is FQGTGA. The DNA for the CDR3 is TGTGCCAGCAGCTTAACAGGGGGCAGGGGAGAGACCCAGTACTTC. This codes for CASSLTGGRGETQYF.

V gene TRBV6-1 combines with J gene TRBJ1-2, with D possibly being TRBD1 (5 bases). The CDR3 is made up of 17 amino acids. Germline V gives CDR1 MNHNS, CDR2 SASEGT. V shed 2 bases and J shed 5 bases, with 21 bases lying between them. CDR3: CASSEWGRETDVYGYTF. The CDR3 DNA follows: TGTGCCAGCAGTGAATGGGGCAGGGAAACAGACGTATATGGCTACACCTTC.

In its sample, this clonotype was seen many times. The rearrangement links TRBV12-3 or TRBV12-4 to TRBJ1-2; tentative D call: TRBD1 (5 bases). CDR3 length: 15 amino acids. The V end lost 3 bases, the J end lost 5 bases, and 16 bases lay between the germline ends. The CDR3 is CASSLPVGQGYGYTF. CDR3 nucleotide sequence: TGTGCCAGCAGTTTGCCGGTGGGGCAGGGTTATGGCTACACCTTC.

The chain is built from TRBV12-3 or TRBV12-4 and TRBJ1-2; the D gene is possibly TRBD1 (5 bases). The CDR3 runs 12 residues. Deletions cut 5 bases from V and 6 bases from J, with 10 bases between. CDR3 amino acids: CASSPRGDGYTF. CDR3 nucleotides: TGTGCCAGCAGTCCACGGGGGGATGGCTACACCTTC.

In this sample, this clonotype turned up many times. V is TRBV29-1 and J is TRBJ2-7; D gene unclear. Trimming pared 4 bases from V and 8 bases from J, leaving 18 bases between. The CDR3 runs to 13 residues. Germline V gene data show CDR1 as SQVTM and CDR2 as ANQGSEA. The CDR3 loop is CSVAWVEVSQQYF. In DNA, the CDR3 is TGCAGCGTTGCATGGGTAGAAGTCTCTCAGCAGTACTTC.

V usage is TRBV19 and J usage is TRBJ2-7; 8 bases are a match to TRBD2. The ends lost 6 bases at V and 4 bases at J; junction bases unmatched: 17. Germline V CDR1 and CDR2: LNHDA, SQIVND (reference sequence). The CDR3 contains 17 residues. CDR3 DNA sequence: TGTGCCAGTAGGCGCCCCACGGCGGGAGGCCCTTATTACGAGCAGTACTTC. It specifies CASRRPTAGGPYYEQYF. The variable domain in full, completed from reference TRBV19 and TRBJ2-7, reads DGGITQSPKYLFRKEGQNVTLSCEQNLNHDAMYWYRQDPGQGLRLIYYSQIVNDFQKGDIAEGYSVSREKKESFPLTVTSAQKNPTAFYLCASRRPTAGGPYYEQYFGPGTRLTVT.

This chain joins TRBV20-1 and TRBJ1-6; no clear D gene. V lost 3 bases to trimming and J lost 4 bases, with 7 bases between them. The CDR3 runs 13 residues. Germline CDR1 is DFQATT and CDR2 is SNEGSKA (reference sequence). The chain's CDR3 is CSARFEYNSPLHF. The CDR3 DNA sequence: TGCAGTGCTAGGTTCGAATATAATTCACCCCTCCACTTT.

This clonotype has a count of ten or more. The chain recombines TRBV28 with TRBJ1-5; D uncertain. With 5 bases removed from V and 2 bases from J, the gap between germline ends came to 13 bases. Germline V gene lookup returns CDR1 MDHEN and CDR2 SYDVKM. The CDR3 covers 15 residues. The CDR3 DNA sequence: TGTGCCAGCAGTCTCGTTCTATCGGGCAATCAGCCCCAGCATTTT. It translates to CASSLVLSGNQPQHF.

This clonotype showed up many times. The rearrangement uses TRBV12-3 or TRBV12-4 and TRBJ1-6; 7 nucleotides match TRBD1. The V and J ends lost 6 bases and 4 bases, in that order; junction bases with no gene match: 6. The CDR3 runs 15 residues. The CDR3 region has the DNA TGTGCCAGCAGCCCCGGGACAGATTATAATTCACCCCTCCACTTT. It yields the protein CASSPGTDYNSPLHF.

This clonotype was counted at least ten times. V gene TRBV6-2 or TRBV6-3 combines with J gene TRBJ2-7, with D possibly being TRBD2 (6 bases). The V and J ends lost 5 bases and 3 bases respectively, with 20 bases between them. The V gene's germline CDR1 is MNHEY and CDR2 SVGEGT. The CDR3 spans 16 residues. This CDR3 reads CASSRPRGSGIYEQYF. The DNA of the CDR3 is TGTGCCAGCAGTCGACCCCGGGGGAGTGGGATCTACGAGCAGTACTTC.